The text below deals with one T cell receptor beta chain. Its matching antigen is unknown. Between the trimmed V and J ends, which lost 8 bases and 4 bases, there was a span of 12 bases. This CDR3 is built from 12 residues. Germline V gene lookup returns CDR1 MNHNS and CDR2 SASEGT. This sample was included in a study of CD8 T cells in ankylosing spondylitis. TCRdb re-analysed the 5' RACE reads in MiXCR, keeping a single row per CDR3 protein. The table has some 150,000 distinct CDR3 sequences, more than 40% seen once; the top ten hold around 15%. Points from the study as a whole: Earlier reports found some motif variants in synovial fluid and blood in reactive arthritis.

J is TRBJ2-7 and V is TRBV6-1; D uncertain. The clonotype comes from a male donor with ankylosing spondylitis. Sequenced sample: synovial fluid, either unsorted or a sorted T cell fraction (not recorded which). Here the CDR3 DNA reads TGTGCCAGCTCCCCTTGGCCTTACGAGCAGTACTTC. Translation gives CASSPWPYEQYF.